The TCR beta chain described here comes from a study of cytomegalovirus exposure and HLA in healthy donors (dated by TCRdb to 2015 to 2018). For the wider study: An earlier analysis of roughly 500 of the donors reported more than 250 Gb of sequence data and 117 million unique TCR beta sequences from about 179 million T cells. To predict cytomegalovirus infection status, the study combined high-throughput TCR immunosequencing, statistical association of individual TCRs with disease status, and machine learning. An early release that covered some 640 HLA-typed donors contained 300 to 350 gigabases of sequencing data and tens of millions of unique TCR sequences. In addition to the first cohort of approximately 670 subjects, a separate validation cohort of approximately 110 different subjects was used. Among some 400 genotyped donors of the cohort, an average of roughly 240,000 unique TCR beta nucleotide sequences were sequenced per donor, about a sixth of them non-productive. In the later analysis, no new phenotypic data were used to find candidate immune exposures; instead, reliance was placed on TCR beta sequences and their occurrence across donors. Using immunosequencing, the study profiled T cell repertoires from about 620 subjects and related those repertoires to cytomegalovirus serostatus. HLA typing included class I and class II loci at four-digit resolution. All discovery cohort repertoires had been generated using a single sequencing platform. A later analysis re-analyzed previously published TCR beta repertoires from 660 or so donors and added high-resolution HLA genotyping to study TCR occurrence patterns. The genetic ancestry cluster associated with self-reported Caucasian donors included around 76% of the 398 genotyped donors. Several DR-DQ haplotypes were handled as single units for association and clustering because linkage in the cohort was strong. The aim of the study was to test whether cataloging public T cell receptors could identify signatures of past pathogen exposure. An earlier analysis of approximately 500 of the donors applied high-throughput TCR beta sequencing to assess whether each TCR beta V gene segment acted as functional or pseudogenic. A later genetic analysis used genome-wide SNP genotypes for about 65% of the roughly 670 donors, treating that subset as a discovery cohort. Donor age, sex, ethnicity and CMV serostatus were collected together with the repertoire data. The number of donors typed differed by locus, with about 629-630 for A, B, C, DRB1 and DQB1, over 500 for DQA1, 600 to 610 for DPA1, and 450 to 480 for DPB1. Summary of the overall study and its limitations: Because HLA typing was unavailable for some donors at each locus, only the typed subset was used in association tests. Some IMGT-functional V segments, including TRBV6-2 and TRBV6-3, could not be told apart with the 87-base-pair reads, so those segments were excluded. Presence/absence analyses assumed roughly uniform sequencing depth across donors, an assumption that may not hold. For the cohort, immune exposure information was limited to CMV serostatus. A later genetic analysis reported fewer N-insertions in productive TCRs among donors in an Asian-associated ancestry cluster than the roughly 700-donor mean. In a later analysis, around 17,000 TCR beta sequences were associated with specific HLA alleles at a false discovery rate of 0.05. In a later analysis, HLA-associated TCR beta chains were found to be more clonally expanded and to have lower generation probabilities than equally common non-associated chains. In a later analysis, several top co-occurrence clusters were reported to appear linked to parvovirus B19, influenza, CMV and Epstein-Barr virus. Only TCR beta chains were sequenced in this cohort, and the absence of alpha or paired-chain data limited detectable features. In the study, about 150 TCR beta chains were listed as associated with cytomegalovirus. When HLA alleles, especially DR and DQ, strongly co-occurred, TCR associations were difficult to assign to individual alleles. In an earlier analysis of some 640 of the donors, most TCR beta V segments were observed in productive rearrangements about 87% or about 30% of the time, broadly matching IMGT annotations. A further reported finding was that TCR beta sequences accurately predicted the HLA-A and HLA-B alleles for most subjects in the first cohort. A group of highly shared sequence variants was considered likely to be a technical artifact of the sequencing pipeline. According to a later analysis, most CMV-associated TCR beta chains appeared to be HLA-restricted, and the HLA associations seemed to be driven largely by CMV exposure. In a later analysis, TCR association rates were found to vary across HLA loci, with the most associated TCRs seen for DRB1 alleles and the fewest for HLA-C alleles. Linkage disequilibrium might explain the correlated functional status among segregating V segments, but an unknown experimental factor could not be ruled out. The earlier analysis of 587 of the donors excluded roughly 17 rarely observed V segments, including chromosome 9 orphons, because counts were too low. The authors suggested that the approach could potentially be extended to other disease states and immunological phenotypes. Cytomegalovirus status was reported to be diagnosed by the classifier with high specificity and sensitivity in both the original and validation cohorts. Across donors, most TCR sequences were observed very rarely, whereas some public TCRs were present in many individuals. In vitro tests confirmed that three of the cytomegalovirus-associated TCR beta chains recognize cytomegalovirus antigens. A later genetic analysis associated a missense DCLRE1C variant with V-gene and J-gene trimming of TCR beta chains, and an independent cohort replicated the association.

The cohort comprised around 690 healthy bone marrow donors. Cohort members were all nominally healthy when sampled, although unrecorded immune exposures were likely present. The donor was CMV seropositive and belonged to the group of more than 250 seropositive cohort members. A peripheral blood sample was provided by each donor, and peripheral blood mononuclear cells were used for TCR beta sequencing. The Qiagen DNeasy Blood Extraction Kit was used to extract genomic DNA from the blood cell samples. The library was built by means of the immunoSEQ multiplex PCR assay. For the multiplex PCR, a mixture combining 60 forward primers for TCR Vbeta segments and 13 reverse primers for TCR Jbeta segments was used. A multiplex PCR assay on genomic DNA amplified the CDR3 region of rearranged TCR beta genes. Amplified TCR beta libraries were sequenced as 87-base-pair reads on the Illumina HiSeq System. The study's processing was this. In a later analysis, around 80 million unique TCR beta chains were counted across the roughly 610 repertoires, and roughly 11 million of these chains were shared by at least two donors. A nearest-neighbor algorithm error-corrected the raw reads and collapsed the reads into unique sequences, merging closely related sequences to remove PCR and sequencing errors. V, D and J gene segments were assigned by aligning CDR3 sequences to IMGT reference sequences. Each retained sequence needed at least a six-nucleotide match to both a V gene segment and a J gene segment. Rearrangements were called productive when the CDR3 lacked stop codons and stayed in frame with V and J; all others were non-productive. Following IMGT convention, CDR3 was defined as the stretch from the second conserved V-encoded cysteine up to the conserved J-encoded phenylalanine. In an earlier analysis of around 570 of the donors, sequences lacking an unambiguous match to a single V gene segment were excluded. An earlier analysis of 587 of the donors called V segments functional above 56.7% productive rearrangements and segregating when the between-donor standard deviation exceeded 5%. To diagnose cytomegalovirus status from the catalog of TCR beta chain sequences, a statistical classification framework was built. In a later analysis, TCR nucleotide sequences were compared against IMGT/GENE-DB human TR gene sequences so that V and J genes could be assigned. Using the TCRdist pipeline, a later analysis assigned CDR3 sequences along with most-parsimonious VDJ recombination scenarios. In a later analysis, each TCR beta chain was defined by its CDR3 amino acid sequence together with its V-gene family, and reads lacking a unique V-gene family were excluded. In a later analysis, fewer than 600 highly shared, low-generation-probability nucleotide sequences were removed to address suspected cross-contamination and a sequencing artifact. In a later analysis, a clonal expansion index for each public chain was calculated from normalized within-repertoire ranks of inferred template counts. A later analysis computed generation probabilities with a VDJ recombination model fitted to out-of-frame rearrangements, and checked the results against IGoR. A later analysis scored TCR-TCR, TCR-HLA and TCR-CMV co-occurrence with hypergeometric tests, applying a repertoire-size bias correction to TCR pairs. False discovery rates were estimated in a later analysis by permuting HLA or CMV assignments 20 times. In a later analysis, co-occurring TCRs were grouped using DBSCAN, with TCRdist sequence similarity added in when clustering inside HLA-allele-positive subsets. Co-occurrence clustering excluded repertoires with fewer than 30,000 or more than 120,000 public chains, plus five with anomalous nucleotide sharing. This is the immuneACCESS table as TCRdb keeps it, with only in-frame sequences that have V and J called. A part of the clones is gone; compared with another copy, unresolved V genes explain less than half, and the rest is unexplained. That table is the source of V, J and clone size, and D and trimming were worked out from the DNA. This sample gives 100,000 to 150,000 clones in total; about 83% of them show up just once. 3.6% of the sample belongs to the ten largest clones.

Worth noting for this clone: Which antigen it targets is not known. No clone much larger than this one lies a single base away; base qualities are absent.

Clipping removes 4 bases from V and 3 bases from J, with 16 as the unmatched junction base count. The CDR3 sequence holds 18 residues, the cysteine and phenylalanine included. CDR3 DNA only is kept here, 54 bases in frame from base 1. CDR1 and CDR2 were assigned from the germline V gene as MNHNS and SASEGT. The material sequenced was PBMCs. This sequence originates from a woman aged 40 to 55 in good health and CMV-seropositive. This sequence uses TRBV6-1 and TRBJ1-1; 8 junctional bases match TRBD1. The CDR3 reads as follows: CASSARRTGHYADTEAFF. The nucleotides read TGTGCCAGCAGTGCCCGCAGGACAGGGCACTATGCGGACACTGAAGCTTTCTTT.